These 11 T cell receptor beta chains share one sample of origin, sequenced in a study of blood T cell repertoires in COVID-19. Assay: immunoSEQ multiplex PCR; the TCRdb copy retains only in-frame clones and omits some. The repertoire holds more than 95,000 clones, more than 75% seen once, with more than 15% in the top ten. The source material was peripheral blood. These receptors were obtained from a man older than 75 with acute or convalescent COVID-19.

The chain has TRBV9 and TRBJ2-7, with D tentatively TRBD1 (6 bases). Germline V gives CDR1 SGDLS, CDR2 YYNGEE. The CDR3 has 13 residues. V shed 4 bases and J shed 2 bases, with 10 bases lying between them. This chain's CDR3 is CASSPGGPYEQYF. The DNA of the CDR3 is TGTGCCAGCAGCCCTGGGGGCCCCTACGAGCAGTACTTC.

This clone was counted once. The rearrangement joins TRBV25-1 to TRBJ2-7, with D unclear. V lost 3 bases and J 5 bases, leaving 14 bases between the germline ends. This CDR3 is built from 14 residues. Germline V lookup: CDR1 MGHDK, CDR2 SYGVNS. Here the CDR3 DNA reads TGTGCCAGCAGTGATTCCCCACTCAAGAACGAGCAGTACTTC. This codes for CASSDSPLKNEQYF.

V usage is TRBV7-2 and J usage is TRBJ2-7, with TRBD2 matching 8 bases. This CDR3 comprises 15 residues. CDR1 is SGHTA, CDR2 FQGNSA, per germline. V shed 5 bases and J 4 bases; nucleotides not matched to a gene: 10. Here the CDR3 DNA reads TGTGCCAGCAGCCCCCAGGCGGGGGGCGGGTACGAGCAGTACTTC. Translating gives CASSPQAGGGYEQYF.

The CDR3 here is CASNYLKGNTEAFF. The CDR3 DNA is TGTGCCAGCAACTACTTAAAAGGAAACACTGAAGCTTTCTTT. The rearrangement joins TRBV6-6 to TRBJ1-1; D gene uncertain. V lost 7 bases to trimming and J lost 2 bases, with 14 bases between them. The CDR3 runs 14 residues. Germline V gene data show CDR1 as MNHNY and CDR2 as SVGAGI (reference sequence).

The gene calls are TRBV27 and TRBJ2-2; D unclear. The germline V gene encodes CDR1 MNHEY and CDR2 SMNVEV (reference sequence). V was pared by 3 bases and J by 4 bases, with 12 bases between. This CDR3 region has 15 residues. In DNA, the CDR3 is TGTGCCAGCAGTTTGAGGCGAGCCGTCACCGGGGAGCTGTTTTTT. Translated: CASSLRRAVTGELFF.

V is TRBV10-3 and J is TRBJ2-7; 7 nucleotides agree with TRBD1. The length of the CDR3 is 13 residues. The J segment lost 6 bases and the V segment lost 8 bases, leaving 10 bases of the junction unmatched. Germline values: CDR1 ENHRY, CDR2 SYGVKD. This CDR3 is CAIGRTGHREQYF. The CDR3 DNA sequence: TGTGCCATCGGGCGGACAGGCCACCGCGAGCAGTACTTC.

This clone has just one count. This chain's CDR3 is CATSDLTGQGLYGYTF. The CDR3 bases are TGTGCCACCAGTGATTTGACGGGACAGGGCCTCTATGGCTACACCTTC. The chain recombines TRBV24-1 with TRBJ1-2; 9 positions agree with TRBD1. Germline V gene lookup returns CDR1 KGHDR and CDR2 SFDVKD. There are 16 residues in the CDR3. V was clipped by 0 bases and J by 4 bases; unmatched bases: 5.

The V and J genes are TRBV10-2 and TRBJ1-1; D is possibly TRBD1 (5 bases). The CDR3 spans 15 residues. The germline V gene encodes CDR1 WSHSY and CDR2 SAAADI. V was clipped by 7 bases and J by 8 bases, with 23 bases between them. This CDR3 reads CASTSSTGGGAEAFF. In DNA, the CDR3 is TGCGCCAGCACCTCGAGTACCGGGGGGGGAGCGGAAGCTTTCTTT.

The chain has TRBV29-1 and TRBJ1-3; no clear D. The V end lost 4 bases, the J end lost 0 bases, and 7 bases lay between the germline ends. Germline lookup yields CDR1 SQVTM and CDR2 ANQGSEA. The CDR3 runs 13 residues. The CDR3 nucleotides read TGCAGCGTTGGGACTGACTCTGGAAACACCATATATTTT. Translated: CSVGTDSGNTIYF. The full variable domain, completed using reference TRBV29-1 and TRBJ1-3, is SAVISQKPSRDICQRGTSLTIQCQVDSQVTMMFWYRQQPGQSLTLIATANQGSEATYESGFVIDKFPISRPNLTFSTLTVSNMSPEDSSIYLCSVGTDSGNTIYFGEGSWLTVV.

A few counts support this clone. This sequence joins TRBV12-3 or TRBV12-4 and TRBJ1-2; D gene ambiguous. This CDR3 is built from 12 residues. Between the trimmed V and J ends, which lost 3 bases and 4 bases, there was a span of 6 bases. CDR3 in DNA: TGTGCCAGCAGTTTCCTCCCCTATGGCTACACCTTC. This encodes CASSFLPYGYTF.

The rearrangement uses TRBV4-1 and TRBJ1-3; D unresolved. The germline V gene has CDR1 MGHRA and CDR2 YSYEKL. Trimming shortened V by 2 bases and J by 0 bases, and 8 bases separated the two germline ends. The CDR3 covers 15 residues. The DNA for the CDR3 is TGCGCCAGCAGCCAATATCTCTCCTCTGGAAACACCATATATTTT. This gives the protein CASSQYLSSGNTIYF.